Only a few counts were recorded for the clone carrying this T cell receptor (beta chain). This sample was included in a study of T-cell reconstitution after alpha-beta-depleted transplantation in children. The V and J ends lost 4 bases and 2 bases, in that order; junction bases with no gene match: 6. Per germline, CDR1 SGHTA and CDR2 FQGNSA. The CDR3 runs 15 residues. During its preparation, the TCRbeta library received unique molecular identifiers. TCRdb itself ran the PCR reads through MiXCR, one entry per CDR3 protein. The sample has about 270,000 distinct CDR3 sequences; almost 10% are singletons.

The chain recombines TRBV7-2 with TRBJ2-5; 8 bases map to TRBD2. The source material was PBMCs from the stem cell graft donor, sampled from the stem cell graft. The sequence was collected from a human donor who donated a stem cell graft to a child with SCID. CDR3 nucleotides: TGTGCCAGCAGCTATCAGCGGGGGCCTCAAGAGACCCAGTACTTC. This encodes CASSYQRGPQETQYF.